The next 18 T cell receptor beta chains were all read from a single sample in a study of T cells in Graves' hyperthyroidism and ophthalmopathy (dated by TCRdb to 2018 to 2020). The library was made by multiplex PCR. Data came from an Illumina HiSeq 2000. The TCR beta CDR3 regions were amplified from the RNA transcripts. The first round of RT-PCR for the TCR CDR3 was performed with the HTBI primer set and the Qiagen OneStep RT-PCR kit. The raw public data were reprocessed by TCRdb itself: fastp quality trimming at Q25, MiXCR clonotype calling, in-frame beta chains only. All rows with the same CDR3 protein become a single entry with the most common DNA and genes. This sample comprises hundreds of thousands of distinct CDR3 sequences, approximately 17% of them detected only once. In total, the top ten clones hold around 17% of the sample. What was sequenced was blood. The origin of the receptors is a woman aged 18-29 years with Graves' ophthalmopathy.

The sample holds many counts of this clonotype. This rearrangement joins TRBV5-1 to TRBJ2-7; 8 positions match TRBD1. V lost 4 bases and J lost 3; bases outside the gene matches: 3. The length of the CDR3 is 13 residues. Germline V gives CDR1 SGHRS, CDR2 YFSETQ. For the CDR3, the DNA is TGCGCCAGCAGCAAGACAGGGGTCTACGAGCAGTACTTC. Translated, it gives CASSKTGVYEQYF.

The chain has TRBV7-6 and TRBJ1-1, with a tentative D call TRBD1 (5 bases). V was pared by 5 bases and J by 2 bases, with 12 bases between. The CDR3 totals 14 residues. Germline V gives CDR1 SGHVS, CDR2 FNYEAQ. CDR3 sequence reads: CASSQRDGNTEAFF. For the CDR3, the DNA is TGTGCCAGCAGCCAGCGGGACGGTAACACTGAAGCTTTCTTT.

This clonotype was counted many times. This sequence joins TRBV18 and TRBJ1-1; no firm D call. Germline V CDR1 and CDR2: KGHSH, LQKENI. This CDR3 is 14 amino acids long. Deletions cut 6 bases from V and 3 bases from J, with 14 bases between. The CDR3 sequence: CASSDRERDTEAFF. The CDR3 DNA sequence: TGTGCCAGCTCGGACCGGGAGCGGGACACTGAAGCTTTCTTT.

This clonotype was picked up many times. The J gene is TRBJ1-5, the V gene TRBV28; perhaps TRBD1 as D (5 bases). Per germline, CDR1 MDHEN and CDR2 SYDVKM. The germline V and J ends were trimmed by 5 bases and 1 base, with 21 bases remaining between them. This CDR3 is 18 amino acids long. The DNA for the CDR3 is TGTGCCAGCAGTCACGACAGTTGGGGGTCGTCGAGCAATCAGCCCCAGCATTTT. Its translation: CASSHDSWGSSSNQPQHF.

This clonotype was seen a handful of times. The V gene is TRBV7-8, the J gene TRBJ2-1; 12 nucleotides agree with TRBD2. This CDR3 has 16 amino acids. Germline CDR1 SGHVS, CDR2 FQNEAQ. Unmatched junction bases numbered 7, after V lost 5 bases and J lost 5 bases. CDR3 sequence reads: CASSLGRTSGNNEQFF. The CDR3 DNA follows: TGTGCCAGCAGCCTAGGCCGGACTAGCGGGAACAATGAGCAGTTCTTC.

This clonotype was observed at least ten times. The rearrangement joins TRBV12-3 or TRBV12-4 to TRBJ1-5; D is undetermined. The CDR3 length is 14 residues. The V end was cut by 8 bases, the J end by 2 bases, with 13 bases between. The CDR3 DNA follows: TGTGCCAGCGGCCCGCCGGGAGGCAATCAGCCCCAGCATTTT. Protein: CASGPPGGNQPQHF.

This clonotype was picked up one time. J is TRBJ1-1 and V is TRBV11-3; 7 nucleotides match TRBD1. Germline CDR1 is SGHNT and CDR2 is YENEEA. The CDR3 spans 13 residues. J was trimmed by 1 base and V by 10 bases; bases with no gene match: 6. The CDR3 region is CAIPTGRNTEAFF. CDR3 bases: TGTGCCATACCGACAGGGCGGAACACTGAAGCTTTCTTT.

J is TRBJ2-1 and V is TRBV20-1; D uncertain. V shed 1 base and J shed 4 bases, with 14 bases lying between them. The germline CDR1 and CDR2 sequences are DFQATT and SNEGSKA (reference sequence). The CDR3 runs to 15 residues. CDR3 amino acids: CSARVSRVGYNEQFF. The CDR3 DNA reads TGCAGTGCTAGAGTGTCTAGGGTGGGTTACAATGAGCAGTTCTTC.

This clonotype was seen ten or more times. The chain employs TRBV30 and TRBJ1-5; the match to TRBD1 covers 8 bases. Germline V gene lookup returns CDR1 GTSNPN and CDR2 SVGIG (reference sequence). This CDR3 has 15 amino acids. V lost 0 bases, J lost 6 bases, and 7 bases stayed unmatched. DNA for the CDR3: TGTGCCTGGAGTGTATCCAGGGGGCTAATTCAGCCCCAGCATTTT. This codes for CAWSVSRGLIQPQHF.

The chain carries TRBV20-1 and TRBJ2-7, with TRBD2 as a possible D gene (6 bases). The CDR3 has 15 residues. Trimming removed 0 bases from V and 6 bases from J, with 18 bases in between. CDR1 is DFQATT, CDR2 SNEGSKA, per germline (reference sequence). The chain's CDR3 is CSARDGKRDSSEQYF. The CDR3 nucleotides are TGCAGTGCTAGAGATGGGAAGAGGGACTCCAGCGAGCAGTACTTC.

The chain employs TRBV20-1 and TRBJ1-2; no clear D gene. Germline CDR1 and CDR2: DFQATT and SNEGSKA (reference sequence). CDR3 size: 15 residues. V lost 0 bases and J 4 bases, leaving 15 bases between the germline ends. CDR3 sequence: CSARDLGRRVYGYTF. In DNA, the CDR3 is TGCAGTGCTAGAGATCTTGGGCGTAGGGTCTATGGCTACACCTTC.

This clonotype was observed at least ten times. The chain employs TRBV11-2 and TRBJ1-1; tentative D call: TRBD1 (6 bases). From germline, CDR1 is SGHAT and CDR2 FQNNGV. Trimming left V 5 bases short and J 11 bases short, with 15 bases between. CDR3 length: 12 amino acids. The CDR3 DNA sequence: TGTGCCAGCAGCGCCCGGGACATGGGGGCTTTCTTT. It yields the protein CASSARDMGAFF.

At least ten counts were recorded for this clonotype. The chain carries TRBV20-1 and TRBJ1-1; the match to TRBD1 covers 9 bases. J lost 1 base, V lost 1 base, and 4 bases had no gene match. The CDR3 loop spans 15 amino acids. CDR1 is DFQATT and CDR2 is SNEGSKA in the germline V gene (reference sequence). CDR3 sequence reads: CSARVKGQGNTEAFF. CDR3 DNA sequence: TGCAGTGCTAGAGTAAAGGGACAGGGGAACACTGAAGCTTTCTTT.

This clonotype was counted ten times or more. The CDR3 region is CASSQDPFATQYF. The CDR3 DNA follows: TGTGCCAGCAGCCAAGATCCCTTTGCGACCCAGTACTTC. The V call is TRBV3-1, the J call TRBJ2-5; D is ambiguous. V was clipped by 0 bases and J by 7 bases, with 9 bases between them. Germline CDR1 and CDR2: LGHDT and YNNKEL (reference sequence). This CDR3 region has 13 residues.

Ten or more counts support this clonotype. The chain uses TRBV5-8 and TRBJ1-1, with D hard to call. The CDR3 has 11 amino acids. The germline CDR1 and CDR2 sequences are SGHTS and YDEGEE. V lost 4 bases and J lost 1, with 2 bases in between. In DNA form, the CDR3 reads TGTGCCAGCAGCCAGAACACTGAAGCTTTCTTT. Protein product: CASSQNTEAFF.

This clonotype turned up a few times. The genes are TRBV5-6 and TRBJ2-2, with D hard to call. CDR1 and CDR2 from the germline V gene are SGHDT and YYEEEE. Trimming pared 3 bases from V and 4 bases from J, leaving 10 bases between. The CDR3 spans 14 residues. This CDR3 is CASSYASSTGELFF. In DNA form, the CDR3 reads TGTGCCAGCAGCTATGCTTCTAGCACCGGGGAGCTGTTTTTT.

In its sample, this clonotype was seen many times. This chain links TRBV2 with TRBJ1-5; TRBD1 might be the D (5 bases). V lost 1 base and J lost 1, with 8 bases in between. The germline gives CDR1 SNHLY, CDR2 FYNNEI. This CDR3 is 15 amino acids long. The CDR3 loop is CASSEERGSNQPQHF. DNA of the CDR3: TGTGCCAGCAGTGAAGAGAGGGGAAGCAATCAGCCCCAGCATTTT.

The sample holds many counts of this clonotype. J is TRBJ2-1 and V is TRBV6-1; 11 nucleotides agree with TRBD1. From germline, CDR1 is MNHNS and CDR2 SASEGT. The CDR3 sequence is 16 residues long. V shed 5 bases, J shed 5 bases, and the junction held 8 bases outside the gene matches. The CDR3 bases are TGTGCCAGCAGTAGAGCCGGGGACAGGGGGAACAATGAGCAGTTCTTC. Its protein product is CASSRAGDRGNNEQFF.